These 32 T cell receptor beta chains were sequenced from one sample in a study of blood T cell repertoires in COVID-19. Repertoires were generated with immunoSEQ multiplex PCR, while TCRdb's copy carries only in-frame clones and drops some. The sample carries about 34,000 clones, less than 95% recorded once. The sequencing input was peripheral blood. Receptor source: a man older than 75 with acute or convalescent COVID-19.

The rearrangement uses TRBV28 and TRBJ2-2; 7 positions match TRBD2. CDR1 is MDHEN and CDR2 is SYDVKM in the germline V gene. The CDR3 sequence is 17 residues long. With V trimmed by 2 bases and J by 1 base, 7 bases remained unmatched. The CDR3 region is CASSLPLGRENTGELFF. The CDR3, as DNA: TGTGCCAGCAGTTTACCCCTAGGGAGGGAGAACACCGGGGAGCTGTTTTTT.

The genes are TRBV7-9 and TRBJ2-2, with D hard to call. This CDR3 comprises 14 residues. Deletions cut 2 bases from V and 1 base from J, with 5 bases between. Germline V lookup: CDR1 SEHNR, CDR2 FQNEAQ (reference sequence). The CDR3: CASSLLGNTGELFF. In DNA form, the CDR3 reads TGTGCCAGCAGCTTACTCGGGAACACCGGGGAGCTGTTTTTT. The full variable domain, completed using reference TRBV7-9 and TRBJ2-2, is DTGVSQNPRHKITKRGQNVTFRCDPISEHNRLYWYRQTLGQGPEFLTYFQNEAQLEKSRLLSDRFSAERPKGSFSTLEIQRTEQGDSAMYLCASSLLGNTGELFFGEGSRLTVL.

The CDR3 reads CASSFRQGMNTEAFF. In DNA form, the CDR3 reads TGTGCCAGCAGTTTCCGACAGGGGATGAACACTGAAGCTTTCTTT. V and J are TRBV27 and TRBJ1-1, with 8 bases lining up with TRBD1. This CDR3 has 15 residues. V gave up 3 bases and J gave up 0 bases; unmatched junction bases: 3. The germline V gene encodes CDR1 MNHEY and CDR2 SMNVEV (reference sequence).

This clone was seen only once. J is TRBJ1-4 and V is TRBV28, with 11 bases matching TRBD1. V gave up 8 bases and J gave up 5 bases; unmatched junction bases: 1. From germline, CDR1 is MDHEN and CDR2 SYDVKM. The CDR3 runs 13 residues. This CDR3 reads CASWDRGNEKLFF. CDR3 DNA sequence: TGTGCCAGCTGGGACAGGGGGAATGAAAAACTGTTTTTT.

This chain joins TRBV5-1 and TRBJ1-3; D might be TRBD1 (6 bases). Germline CDR1 is SGHRS and CDR2 is YFSETQ. The CDR3 has 15 amino acids. V lost 2 bases, J lost 2 bases, and 11 bases lay in between. CDR3: CASSFAGATGNTIYF. The CDR3 DNA reads as TGCGCCAGCAGCTTCGCAGGGGCGACTGGAAACACCATATATTTT.

V gene TRBV5-1 combines with J gene TRBJ1-2, with 7 bases fitting TRBD1. Germline CDR1 SGHRS, CDR2 YFSETQ. CDR3 length equals 13 residues. V trimming: 5 bases; J trimming: 8 bases; junction bases outside the gene matches: 9. The CDR3, as DNA: TGCGCCAGCAGTTGGGACAGAACCCTCGGCTACACCTTC. This sequence encodes CASSWDRTLGYTF.

CDR3 sequence (DNA): TGCGCCAGCAGCTTGAGAACTAGCGGGGGACCCACAGATACGCAGTATTTT. Translating gives CASSLRTSGGPTDTQYF. The chain couples TRBV5-1 to TRBJ2-3; 11 bases map to TRBD2. V shed 1 base, J shed 2 bases, and the junction held 6 bases outside the gene matches. Germline lookup yields CDR1 SGHRS and CDR2 YFSETQ. CDR3 length: 17 residues.

The chain joins TRBV7-3 to TRBJ2-1; D may be TRBD2 (6 bases). The CDR3 is made up of 17 amino acids. CDR1 and CDR2 from the germline V gene are SGHTA and FQGTGA. Between the trimmed V and J ends, which lost 1 base and 7 bases, there was a span of 20 bases. The CDR3 sequence: CASSLNTAAGPTNEQFF. Written as DNA, the CDR3 is TGTGCCAGCAGCTTAAATACCGCGGCGGGGCCTACAAATGAGCAGTTCTTC.

Written as DNA, the CDR3 is TGCAGTGCTAGTTCCCCACAAGATACGCAGTATTTT. Translating it yields CSASSPQDTQYF. The V and J genes are TRBV20-1 and TRBJ2-3; no reliable D call. Trimming pared 3 bases from V and 5 bases from J, leaving 9 bases between. Germline V gene data show CDR1 as DFQATT and CDR2 as SNEGSKA (reference sequence). This CDR3 is built from 12 residues.

This chain uses TRBV18 with TRBJ1-2; no clear D gene. The CDR3 runs to 14 residues. Trimming removed 2 bases from V and 5 bases from J, with 12 bases in between. Germline CDR1 and CDR2: KGHSH and LQKENI. CDR3 nucleotides: TGTGCCAGCTCACCATCGGCAGGTGATTATGGCTACACCTTC. Translating it yields CASSPSAGDYGYTF.

The chain joins TRBV19 to TRBJ1-2; 7 nucleotides align to TRBD1. Germline trimming cut 5 bases from V and 7 bases from J; bases unmatched to any gene: 1. Germline loops: CDR1 LNHDA, CDR2 SQIVND (reference sequence). This CDR3 spans 11 amino acids. The chain's CDR3 is CASSDRVGYTF. The CDR3, as DNA: TGTGCCAGTAGTGACAGGGTTGGCTACACCTTC.

The CDR3 region has the DNA TGCGCCAGCGGCGGGACAGGGGACAATCAGCCCCAGCATTTT. Translation gives CASGGTGDNQPQHF. This rearrangement joins TRBV10-1 to TRBJ1-5; 10 nucleotides align to TRBD1. The junction had 4 bases not matched to a gene; V was cut back by 8 bases and J by 3 bases. Per the germline V gene, CDR1 is WNHNN and CDR2 is SYGVQD (reference sequence). The CDR3 extends over 14 amino acids.

The V and J genes are TRBV18 and TRBJ1-4; D is unclear. Germline V gives CDR1 KGHSH, CDR2 LQKENI. The CDR3 runs 16 residues. Trimming took 8 bases from V and 0 from J, leaving 16 bases between them. CDR3 region: CASTGLLRATNEKLFF. The CDR3 nucleotides read TGTGCCAGCACCGGACTCCTACGAGCAACTAATGAAAAACTGTTTTTT.

The gene calls are TRBV6-6 and TRBJ1-5; D ambiguous. V was shortened by 8 bases and J by 7 bases, with 18 bases between the two germline ends. Germline CDR1 MNHNY, CDR2 SVGAGI (reference sequence). The CDR3 spans 14 residues. Here the CDR3 reads CASCPREEGQPQHF. Here the CDR3 DNA reads TGTGCCAGCTGTCCTCGGGAGGAAGGGCAGCCCCAGCATTTT.

V gene TRBV10-2 combines with J gene TRBJ1-5; D is unresolved. Per germline, CDR1 WSHSY and CDR2 SAAADI. This CDR3 is 13 amino acids long. Trimming removed 7 bases at V and 6 bases at J, with 13 bases between. CDR3: CASTFQESQPQHF. In DNA, the CDR3 is TGCGCCAGCACCTTCCAAGAGAGTCAGCCCCAGCATTTT.

J is TRBJ2-2 and V is TRBV3-1 (or the pseudogene TRBV3-2), with 12 bases aligning to TRBD1. CDR3 length: 16 amino acids. Germline-derived CDR1 and CDR2 are LGHDT and YNNKEL (reference sequence). V shed 4 bases, J shed 6 bases, and the junction held 6 bases outside the gene matches. Written as DNA, the CDR3 is TGTGCCAGCAGCCGCTTGGGACAGGGGGCGGCCGGGGAGCTGTTTTTT. Its translation is CASSRLGQGAAGELFF.

The chain recombines TRBV19 with TRBJ2-7; D not certain. Per the germline V gene, CDR1 is LNHDA and CDR2 is SQIVND (reference sequence). V lost 6 bases and J lost 6, with 21 bases in between. The CDR3 is 15 residues long. This CDR3 reads CASSRVTSVGGEQYF. The CDR3 nucleotides read TGTGCCAGTAGCCGCGTAACCTCGGTAGGCGGCGAGCAGTACTTC. The full variable domain, completed using reference TRBV19 and TRBJ2-7, is DGGITQSPKYLFRKEGQNVTLSCEQNLNHDAMYWYRQDPGQGLRLIYYSQIVNDFQKGDIAEGYSVSREKKESFPLTVTSAQKNPTAFYLCASSRVTSVGGEQYFGPGTRLTVT.

The chain carries TRBV27 and TRBJ1-2; D uncertain. V was clipped by 8 bases and J by 5 bases, with 21 bases between them. Germline-derived CDR1 and CDR2 are MNHEY and SMNVEV (reference sequence). The CDR3 sequence is 15 residues long. DNA of the CDR3: TGTGCCAGCCGCTTTCGCCTAACGGTGAAGTATGGCTACACCTTC. It encodes CASRFRLTVKYGYTF.

The chain recombines TRBV7-9 with TRBJ1-4; 11 bases fit TRBD1. This CDR3 has 17 residues. V lost 5 bases and J lost 6; bases outside the gene matches: 11. CDR1 and CDR2 from the germline V gene are SEHNR and FQNEAQ (reference sequence). The CDR3 sequence is CASSLRTGGAGDEKLFF. For the CDR3, the DNA is TGTGCCAGCAGCCTGCGGACAGGGGGCGCGGGAGATGAAAAACTGTTTTTT. The full variable domain, its missing parts supplied by reference TRBV7-9 and TRBJ1-4, is DTGVSQNPRHKITKRGQNVTFRCDPISEHNRLYWYRQTLGQGPEFLTYFQNEAQLEKSRLLSDRFSAERPKGSFSTLEIQRTEQGDSAMYLCASSLRTGGAGDEKLFFGSGTQLSVL.

The V and J genes are TRBV11-2 and TRBJ1-4; D gene unclear. The CDR3 covers 19 residues. From germline, CDR1 is SGHAT and CDR2 FQNNGV. Trimming took 1 base from V and 6 from J, leaving 24 bases between them. DNA for the CDR3: TGTGCCAGCAGCTTAGTCCGAGGTGGCCCCTCGCGACCCCATGAAAAACTGTTTTTT. The encoded protein is CASSLVRGGPSRPHEKLFF.

This chain uses TRBV10-3 with TRBJ1-2; D possibly corresponds to TRBD1 (6 bases). The V and J ends lost 1 base and 7 bases respectively, with 22 bases between them. The germline V gene encodes CDR1 ENHRY and CDR2 SYGVKD. This CDR3 is built from 17 residues. Here the CDR3 reads CAISEFRPGAGDPGYTF. The CDR3 region has the DNA TGTGCCATCAGTGAGTTTAGACCTGGGGCAGGGGACCCTGGCTACACCTTC.

The rearrangement joins TRBV28 to TRBJ2-7, with D perhaps matching TRBD1 (5 bases). Trimming left V 6 bases short and J 6 bases short, with 12 bases between. Germline CDR1 MDHEN, CDR2 SYDVKM. This CDR3 is built from 12 residues. The CDR3 region has the DNA TGTGCCAGCAGGGGGCAGGGTCTCGAGCAGTACTTC. Translation gives CASRGQGLEQYF.

The chain joins TRBV5-1 to TRBJ2-7; TRBD2 matches at 15 bases. V gave up 4 bases and J gave up 5 bases; unmatched junction bases: 4. This CDR3 is built from 15 residues. Germline loops: CDR1 SGHRS, CDR2 YFSETQ. CDR3 loop: CASSPGTSGGNEQYF. DNA of the CDR3: TGCGCCAGCAGCCCCGGGACTAGCGGGGGGAACGAGCAGTACTTC.

This rearrangement joins TRBV5-5 to TRBJ2-1, with 8 bases that match TRBD2. The V and J ends lost 4 bases and 5 bases, in that order; junction bases with no gene match: 8. CDR3 length equals 15 residues. From germline, CDR1 is SGHKS and CDR2 YYEKEE (reference sequence). In DNA form, the CDR3 reads TGTGCCAGCAGCCCGAGGACAGCGGGGGACAATGAGCAGTTCTTC. This translates into CASSPRTAGDNEQFF.

This sequence joins TRBV27 and TRBJ1-1; D ambiguous. This CDR3 spans 15 amino acids. Trimming pared 6 bases from V and 4 bases from J, leaving 18 bases between. Germline assignment: CDR1 MNHEY and CDR2 SMNVEV (reference sequence). CDR3 amino acids: CASRNGKSSGTEAFF. Written as DNA, the CDR3 is TGTGCCAGCAGGAACGGGAAGTCGTCGGGCACTGAAGCTTTCTTT.

The V call is TRBV7-8, the J call TRBJ1-3; the D gene is possibly TRBD1 (6 bases). Germline CDR1 reads SGHVS; CDR2 reads FQNEAQ. The V and J ends lost 4 bases and 0 bases respectively, with 10 bases between them. The CDR3 is 15 residues long. This CDR3 reads CASSSDSFSGNTIYF. The CDR3 DNA reads as TGTGCCAGCAGCTCGGACAGCTTCTCTGGAAACACCATATATTTT.

This sequence joins TRBV7-3 and TRBJ1-2; TRBD1 matches at 8 bases. This CDR3 spans 14 amino acids. With 6 bases clipped from V and 4 bases from J, the junction kept 7 bases outside the gene matches. Germline V gene sequence: CDR1 SGHTA, CDR2 FQGTGA. The CDR3, as DNA: TGTGCCAGCAGGTCGGGACAGGACCTCTATGGCTACACCTTC. Its protein is CASRSGQDLYGYTF.

This clone occurred once. CDR3 in DNA: TGTGCCAGCAGCCAAGATTTTCTTCAGCCCCAGCATTTT. It encodes CASSQDFLQPQHF. The chain combines TRBV14 with TRBJ1-5; D not resolved. Trimming removed 0 bases at V and 6 bases at J, with 6 bases between. Germline-derived CDR1 and CDR2 are SGHDN and FVKESK. This CDR3 is built from 13 residues.

CDR3 nucleotide sequence: TGTGCCTGGAGACTACCCTTTGGGCCTAGGGGCCTCACCGGGGAGCTGTTTTTT. Its translation is CAWRLPFGPRGLTGELFF. The chain combines TRBV30 with TRBJ2-2; maybe TRBD1 (5 bases). Germline CDR1 and CDR2: GTSNPN and SVGIG (reference sequence). Trimming shortened V by 3 bases and J by 4 bases, and 24 bases separated the two germline ends. The CDR3 consists of 18 residues.

The V gene is TRBV6-5, the J gene TRBJ2-3; TRBD1 matches at 7 bases. Germline values: CDR1 MNHEY, CDR2 SVGAGI. With V trimmed by 6 bases and J by 6 bases, 12 bases remained unmatched. CDR3 length: 15 amino acids. CDR3 region: CASRHTGTAGDTQYF. The CDR3, as DNA: TGTGCCAGCAGACACACCGGGACAGCCGGCGATACGCAGTATTTT.

V usage is TRBV6-4 and J usage is TRBJ2-3, with D hard to call. In germline, CDR1 is MRHNA, CDR2 SNTAGT. V dropped 3 bases and J dropped 7 bases, with 11 bases sitting between them. The CDR3 loop spans 13 amino acids. This CDR3 is CASSETPSYTQYF. The CDR3 nucleotides read TGTGCCAGCAGTGAGACTCCTTCCTATACGCAGTATTTT.

This clone has a handful of counts. V gene TRBV7-9 combines with J gene TRBJ2-7, with 8 bases that match TRBD1. This CDR3 is 14 amino acids long. Losses at the gene ends were 5 bases for V and 0 bases for J; bases not matched to a gene: 3. The V gene's germline CDR1 is SEHNR and CDR2 FQNEAQ (reference sequence). The DNA of the CDR3 is TGTGCCAGCAGCACTGACAGGGGCTCCTACGAGCAGTACTTC. Translation: CASSTDRGSYEQYF.